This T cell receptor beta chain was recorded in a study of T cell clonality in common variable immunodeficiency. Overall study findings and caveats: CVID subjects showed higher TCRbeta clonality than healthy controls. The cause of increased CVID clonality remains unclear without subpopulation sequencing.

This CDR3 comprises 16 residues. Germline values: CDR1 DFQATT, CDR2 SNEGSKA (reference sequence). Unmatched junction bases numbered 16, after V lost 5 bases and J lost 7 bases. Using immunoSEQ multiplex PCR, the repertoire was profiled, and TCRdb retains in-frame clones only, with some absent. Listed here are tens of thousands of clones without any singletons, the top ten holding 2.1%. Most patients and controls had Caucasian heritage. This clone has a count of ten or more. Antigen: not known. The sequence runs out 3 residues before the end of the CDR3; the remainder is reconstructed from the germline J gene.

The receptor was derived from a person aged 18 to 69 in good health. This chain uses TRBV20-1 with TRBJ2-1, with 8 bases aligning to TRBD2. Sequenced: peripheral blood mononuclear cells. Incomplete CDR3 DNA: TGCAGTGCTGAAGGCGATTTAGCGGGGTGGTTAAATGAG. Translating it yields CSAEGDLAGWLNE. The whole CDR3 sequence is CSAEGDLAGWLNEQFF.